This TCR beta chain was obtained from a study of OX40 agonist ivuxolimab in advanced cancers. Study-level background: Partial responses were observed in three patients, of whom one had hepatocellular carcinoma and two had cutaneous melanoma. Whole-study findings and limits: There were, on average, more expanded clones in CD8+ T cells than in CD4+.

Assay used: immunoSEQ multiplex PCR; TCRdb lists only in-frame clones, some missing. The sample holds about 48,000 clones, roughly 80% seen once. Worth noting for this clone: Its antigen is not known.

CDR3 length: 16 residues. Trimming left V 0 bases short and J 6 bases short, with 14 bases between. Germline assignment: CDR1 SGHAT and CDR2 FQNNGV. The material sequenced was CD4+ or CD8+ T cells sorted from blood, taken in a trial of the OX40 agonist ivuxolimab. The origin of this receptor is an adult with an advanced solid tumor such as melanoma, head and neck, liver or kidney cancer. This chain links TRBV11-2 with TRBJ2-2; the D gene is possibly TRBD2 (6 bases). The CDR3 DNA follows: TGTGCCAGCAGCTTAGATTTCCCCTCTAGCGCCGGGGAGCTGTTTTTT. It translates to CASSLDFPSSAGELFF.